The sequence of this T cell receptor beta chain was determined in a study of cytomegalovirus exposure and HLA in healthy donors. General study findings and limits: TCR beta V- and J-gene trimming, according to a later analysis, was linked to a missense DCLRE1C variant. There were some public TCRs occurring in many donors, but most TCR sequences were rare. The productive fraction for most TCR beta V segments was about 87% or about 30% in an earlier analysis. Judged likely to be a sequencing artifact was a cluster of highly shared sequence variants.

Comment on this clone: The antigen is not known.

Per germline, CDR1 MNHNS and CDR2 SASEGT. The CDR3 covers 15 residues. With 3 bases clipped from V and 8 bases from J, the junction kept 10 bases outside the gene matches. Primers included in the PCR were 60 Vbeta and 13 Jbeta primers. Data came from immunoSEQ multiplex PCR; TCRdb stores just in-frame clones and leaves some out. The sample holds around 150,000 clones; under 85% are singletons and the top ten take over 4%. The sample comprised PBMCs. The receptor was isolated from a man in his fifties or sixties in good health and CMV-seropositive. V is TRBV6-1 and J is TRBJ1-2, with TRBD1 matching 9 bases. The CDR3 DNA sequence: TGTGCCAGCAGTGATCAGGGACAGGGTTTGTGGGGCTACACCTTC. This translates into CASSDQGQGLWGYTF.